These T cell receptor beta chains were read from a single sample in a study of T cell changes during pregnancy in multiple sclerosis. Generated by immunoSEQ multiplex PCR, the TCRdb table keeps only in-frame clones and is missing some. This sample has 85,000 to 130,000 clones; about 94% occur once, and the top ten carry 0.9%. Specimen: peripheral blood, collected before pregnancy. The receptors were gathered from a female donor with multiple sclerosis, enrolled in a pregnancy study. The CDR3 runs from the conserved cysteine through the conserved F or W. D genes are given only for firm matches. The listing skips clone size in some rows; elsewhere it reads once, few, many or a size class.

d_gene	v_gene	abundance	j_gene	CDR3aa	CDR3nt
-	TRBV19	once	TRBJ1-2	CASSIGSFYGYTF	TGTGCCAGTAGTATAGGTTCCTTCTATGGCTACACCTTC
TRBD1	TRBV27	-	TRBJ2-1	CASSFDRGHNNEQFF	TGTGCCAGCAGTTTCGACAGGGGGCATAACAATGAGCAGTTCTTC
-	TRBV7-9	-	TRBJ2-7	CASSLEHSYEQYF	TGTGCCAGCAGCTTAGAACACTCCTACGAGCAGTACTTC
-	TRBV28	-	TRBJ1-4	CASSFRGAPNEKLFF	TGTGCCAGCAGTTTTCGGGGGGCACCTAATGAAAAACTGTTTTTT
TRBD2	TRBV27	-	TRBJ2-5	CASSSRLAGVQETQYF	TGTGCCAGCAGTTCCCGACTAGCGGGAGTCCAAGAGACCCAGTACTTC
-	TRBV19	-	TRBJ2-2	CASSISEDLAGELFF	TGTGCCAGTAGTATCTCCGAGGATCTAGCGGGGGAGCTGTTTTTT
TRBD1	TRBV19	-	TRBJ2-7	CASSTSGGEQYF	TGTGCCAGTAGTACCTCAGGGGGCGAGCAGTACTTC
-	TRBV19	-	TRBJ2-2	CASSIVFGRDGELFF	TGTGCCAGTAGTATAGTTTTCGGTCGGGACGGGGAGCTGTTTTTT
-	TRBV11-3	-	TRBJ2-1	CASSLVVASPYNEQFF	TGTGCCAGCAGCTTAGTGGTAGCGAGCCCCTACAATGAGCAGTTCTTC
-	TRBV12-5	-	TRBJ2-2	CASGFTPYYDSPGELFF	TGTGCTAGTGGTTTCACTCCGTATTACGACAGTCCCGGGGAGCTGTTTTTT
-	TRBV2	-	TRBJ1-1	CASRKDLNTEAFF	TGTGCCAGCAGGAAAGACTTGAACACTGAAGCTTTCTTT
TRBD1	TRBV7-9	-	TRBJ1-2	CASSSGTGGLGYTF	TGTGCCAGCAGCTCCGGGACAGGGGGCTTGGGCTACACCTTC
TRBD1	TRBV5-6	-	TRBJ1-3	CASSFAGQVVSGNTIYF	TGTGCCAGCAGCTTCGCGGGACAGGTAGTCTCTGGAAACACCATATATTTT
TRBD1	TRBV7-3	-	TRBJ2-5	CASSPGTGVLETQYF	TGTGCCAGCAGCCCCGGGACAGGGGTATTGGAGACCCAGTACTTC
-	TRBV9	-	TRBJ2-7	CASSVKGLGLPYEQYF	TGTGCCAGCAGCGTAAAGGGCTTAGGACTGCCCTACGAGCAGTACTTC
-	TRBV6-1	-	TRBJ1-5	CASSEAPGGNQPQHF	TGTGCCAGCAGTGAAGCACCGGGGGGTAATCAGCCCCAGCATTTT